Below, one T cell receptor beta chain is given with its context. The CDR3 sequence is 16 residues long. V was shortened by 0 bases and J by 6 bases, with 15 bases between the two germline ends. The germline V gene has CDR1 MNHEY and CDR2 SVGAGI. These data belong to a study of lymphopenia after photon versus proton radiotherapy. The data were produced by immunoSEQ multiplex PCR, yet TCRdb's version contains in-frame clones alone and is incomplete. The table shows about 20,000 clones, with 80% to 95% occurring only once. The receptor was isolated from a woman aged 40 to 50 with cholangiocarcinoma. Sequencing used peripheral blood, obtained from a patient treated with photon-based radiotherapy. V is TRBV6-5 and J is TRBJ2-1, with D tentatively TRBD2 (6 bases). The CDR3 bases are TGTGCCAGCAGTTACTCAAACGGAGGGGCGCGCAATGAGCAGTTCTTC. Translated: CASSYSNGGARNEQFF.